The entry below gives a single TCR beta chain sequence along with its context. As yet, its antigen is unknown. TCRdb reprocessed the 5' RACE reads; each CDR3 protein has one entry and no DNA is given. The sample table includes more than 300,000 distinct CDR3 sequences. Germline V gene lookup returns CDR1 SGDLS and CDR2 YYNGEE. This CDR3 contains 16 residues. This specimen comes from a study of monozygotic twins with inflammatory bowel disease. Study-level findings and limits: Clonotype sharing was lower in IBD patients than healthy twins, most markedly with disease activity. A lone strong IBD-associated signal or clonotype found no support. Repertoire similarity did not separate concordant from discordant twins, possibly from limited power.

This receptor was taken from a human donor with ulcerative colitis or Crohn's disease, or a healthy co-twin of an affected twin (not recorded which). This sequence joins TRBV9 and TRBJ2-5; checking the TCRdb D call of TRBD2 is not possible without DNA. Source material: blood. The CDR3 is CASSRASGVSQETQYF.